The text below deals with one T cell receptor beta chain. The same CDR3 can be traced to other DNA sequences in this sample. Germline V gene sequence: CDR1 SGHRS, CDR2 YFSETQ. The ends were cut back, 4 bases at V and 0 bases at J, with 11 bases in the middle. The CDR3 is 15 residues long. This entry belongs to a study of blood T cell repertoires in COVID-19. Study-wide context: Samples of COVID-19 (acute and convalescent) were obtained from the United States, Italy and Spain. The analysed material was cDNA or gDNA that came from T cells, B-cell-depleted T cells, or PBMCs.

Seattle patient enrollment occurred during active infection, with longitudinal follow-up thereafter. Methods used by the authors: Amplifying reference gene primers gave estimates of nucleated cell counts. The method was immunoSEQ multiplex PCR; TCRdb's version includes in-frame clones alone and lacks a portion of them. V and J calls and clone size follow that table, whereas D and trimming were derived from the DNA. The sample has roughly 120,000 clones, over 85% seen once; the top ten hold about 4.5%. The genes are TRBV5-1 and TRBJ1-5; perhaps TRBD1 as D (6 bases). This sequence originates from a man aged 60 to 75 with COVID-19, enrolled during active disease. Sequenced sample: peripheral blood. The CDR3 here is CASSLTGYSNQPQHF. CDR3 sequence (DNA): TGCGCCAGCAGCCTTACAGGGTATAGCAATCAGCCCCAGCATTTT.